Listed below are T cell receptor beta chains from one sample, sequenced in a study of T cells after yellow fever vaccination. TCRdb reprocessed the 5' RACE reads via MiXCR and lists one record per CDR3 protein. This table holds under 550,000 distinct CDR3 sequences, just over 20% found once. This specimen consisted of PBMCs, obtained roughly 20 days after the first yellow fever vaccination. All receptors derive from a man between 18 and 29 years old who received the YFV17D yellow fever vaccine. CDR3s include the opening cysteine and the closing phenylalanine or tryptophan. D genes are given only for firm matches. Rows give clone size only sometimes, using once, few, many, or a class for an expanded clone.

j_call | d_call | v_call | clone_size | cdr3_aa | cdr3_nt
TRBJ2-2 | TRBD1 | TRBV30 | - | CAWSGLGQGARELFF | TGTGCCTGGAGTGGTCTTGGACAGGGGGCGAGGGAGCTGTTTTTT
TRBJ2-2 | - | TRBV20-1 | few | CSARVRAEGELFF | TGCAGTGCTAGAGTCAGGGCCGAGGGGGAGCTGTTTTTT
TRBJ2-1 | - | TRBV5-1 | few | CASSLPGRDNEQFF | TGCGCCAGCAGCTTGCCGGGAAGAGACAATGAGCAGTTCTTC
TRBJ2-6 | - | TRBV7-2 | few | CASSWDISSGANVLTF | TGTGCCAGCAGCTGGGACATCAGCTCTGGGGCCAACGTCCTGACTTTC
TRBJ2-3 | TRBD2 | TRBV7-2 | - | CASSLLLAGGGTQYF | TGTGCCAGCAGCTTACTCCTAGCGGGGGGGGGTACGCAGTATTTT
TRBJ2-6 | - | TRBV20-1 | - | CSARAQSGANVLTF | TGCAGTGCTAGGGCGCAGTCTGGGGCCAACGTCCTGACTTTC
TRBJ1-4 | - | TRBV15 | - | CATSNALTNEKLFF | TGTGCCACCAGCAACGCCCTAACTAATGAAAAACTGTTTTTT
TRBJ2-1 | - | TRBV9 | - | CASSVDTGVYNEQFF | TGTGCCAGCAGCGTAGACACGGGGGTTTACAATGAGCAGTTCTTC
TRBJ1-1 | - | TRBV20-1 | - | CSAREGFGDTEAFF | TGCAGTGCTAGGGAGGGATTTGGGGACACTGAAGCTTTCTTT
TRBJ2-7 | - | TRBV5-6 | - | CASSLYNDYEQYF | TGTGCCAGCAGCTTGTACAATGATTACGAGCAGTACTTC
TRBJ1-1 | - | TRBV20-1 | few | CSAREEGDRAEAFF | TGCAGTGCTAGAGAGGAGGGGGACCGGGCTGAAGCTTTCTTT